This T cell receptor beta chain was profiled in a study of CD8+ T cells in alopecia areata. Study-wide results and caveats: Lesional scalp, notably in alopecia totalis/universalis, had clonality above that of normal scalp.

Extraction of RNA preceded its reverse transcription into cDNA, which served as the sequencing template. Here immunoSEQ multiplex PCR was the method, and the copy in TCRdb shows in-frame clones only, minus some. The data contain about 130,000 clones, 49% of them singletons. Deletions cut 1 base from V and 2 bases from J, with 3 bases between. The CDR3 consists of 12 residues. Germline CDR1 PRHDT, CDR2 FYEKMQ (reference sequence). Comments on this clone: Its antigen is unidentified.

This TCR derives from a human donor with alopecia areata. The sample in question was CD8+ T cells sorted from blood, obtained at week 0. The chain couples TRBV13 to TRBJ2-7, with unresolved D. This chain's CDR3 is CASSLVAYEQYF. DNA of the CDR3: TGTGCCAGCAGCTTAGTGGCCTACGAGCAGTACTTC.